This entry lists 11 T cell receptor beta chains sequenced from one sample in a study of T cell changes during pregnancy in multiple sclerosis. Measured with immunoSEQ multiplex PCR; TCRdb has only the in-frame clones, and not every one. The top ten clones hold over 0.7% of a sample with 60,000 or so clones, more than 85% of them seen once. The sequenced sample was peripheral blood, obtained before pregnancy. All receptors derive from a female donor with multiple sclerosis, enrolled in a pregnancy study.

V usage is TRBV30 and J usage is TRBJ2-4; possibly TRBD1 for D (5 bases). Germline CDR1 is GTSNPN and CDR2 is SVGIG (reference sequence). V shed 2 bases and J shed 8 bases, with 10 bases lying between them. The length of the CDR3 is 12 residues. The DNA for the CDR3 is TGTGCCTGGAGTAGCAGGGTGGACATTCAGTACTTC. Translation gives CAWSSRVDIQYF.

The V call is TRBV5-1, the J call TRBJ1-1, with 7 bases that match TRBD1. The CDR3 sequence is 14 residues long. Unmatched junction bases numbered 7, after V lost 2 bases and J lost 6 bases. CDR1 and CDR2 from the germline V gene are SGHRS and YFSETQ. The CDR3 region is CASSFRQGGSEAFF. The CDR3 DNA reads TGCGCCAGCAGCTTTCGACAGGGAGGTTCTGAAGCTTTCTTT.

The chain's CDR3 is CASSPRGGGGAPNQPQHF. The CDR3 nucleotides are TGTGCCAGCTCACCACGGGGTGGGGGGGGCGCCCCTAATCAGCCCCAGCATTTT. The chain couples TRBV18 to TRBJ1-5, with D perhaps TRBD1 (6 bases). The CDR3 spans 18 residues. Germline V gene data show CDR1 as KGHSH and CDR2 as LQKENI. Trimming took off 1 base at V and 4 bases at J, with 20 bases between the two ends.

The chain is built from TRBV7-2 and TRBJ1-5; TRBD1 matches at 7 bases. The V gene end was trimmed by 6 bases and the J gene end by 4 bases; junction bases not matched to a gene: 9. The germline gives CDR1 SGHTA, CDR2 FQGNSA. This CDR3 comprises 15 residues. In nucleotides, the CDR3 is TGTGCCAGCAGGTCCCGGGACAGCCCTAATCAGCCCCAGCATTTT. Encoded protein: CASRSRDSPNQPQHF.

This clone was observed a single time. V usage is TRBV10-3 and J usage is TRBJ1-1; D is possibly TRBD1 (5 bases). Germline values: CDR1 ENHRY, CDR2 SYGVKD. Trimming cost V 10 bases and J 8 bases, with 14 bases left between them. The CDR3 totals 11 residues. The CDR3 loop reads CATSGGGEAFF. The CDR3 DNA sequence: TGTGCCACTTCCGGGGGAGGGGAAGCTTTCTTT.

The gene calls are TRBV29-1 and TRBJ2-7; 10 positions agree with TRBD1. The germline CDR1 and CDR2 sequences are SQVTM and ANQGSEA. With 5 bases clipped from V and 2 bases from J, the junction kept 9 bases outside the gene matches. The CDR3 is 15 residues long. CDR3 nucleotide sequence: TGCAGCGTTCAGGGGACAGGGGAATCAGCCTACGAGCAGTACTTC. It is translated as CSVQGTGESAYEQYF.

This clone was detected only once. The rearrangement links TRBV6-1 to TRBJ1-5; TRBD1 aligns across 7 bases. The ends lost 7 bases at V and 4 bases at J; junction bases unmatched: 7. Germline V lookup: CDR1 MNHNS, CDR2 SASEGT. The CDR3 covers 14 residues. The CDR3 DNA reads as TGTGCCAGCACCGGACAGGTGGGGAATCAGCCCCAGCATTTT. It translates to CASTGQVGNQPQHF.

The V call is TRBV5-1, the J call TRBJ2-1; 7 bases align to TRBD2. The germline V gene encodes CDR1 SGHRS and CDR2 YFSETQ. V lost 4 bases, J lost 6 bases, and 7 bases stayed unmatched. There are 14 residues in the CDR3. The CDR3 region is CASSTGLTFNEQFF. The CDR3 coding sequence is TGCGCCAGCAGCACGGGACTAACTTTCAATGAGCAGTTCTTC.

This chain uses TRBV5-1 with TRBJ2-1; 7 nucleotides align to TRBD1. Germline V gene data show CDR1 as SGHRS and CDR2 as YFSETQ. The CDR3 runs 16 residues. The J segment lost 0 bases and the V segment lost 3 bases, leaving 6 bases of the junction unmatched. CDR3 coding DNA: TGCGCCAGCAGCTCTATGAAGGGGGCCTCCTACAATGAGCAGTTCTTC. This gives the protein CASSSMKGASYNEQFF. Full variable domain (missing parts from reference TRBV5-1 and TRBJ2-1): KAGVTQTPRYLIKTRGQQVTLSCSPISGHRSVSWYQQTPGQGLQFLFEYFSETQRNKGNFPGRFSGRQFSNSRSEMNVSTLELGDSALYLCASSSMKGASYNEQFFGPGTRLTVL.

This clone was picked up a small number of times. The chain carries TRBV20-1 and TRBJ2-3; no definite D call. V dropped 3 bases and J dropped 4 bases, with 5 bases sitting between them. This CDR3 has 11 amino acids. Germline V gene data show CDR1 as DFQATT and CDR2 as SNEGSKA (reference sequence). The CDR3 coding sequence is TGCAGTGCTAGGAGGTCAGATACGCAGTATTTT. Protein: CSARRSDTQYF.

The chain carries TRBV10-3 and TRBJ2-7, with 7 bases lining up with TRBD1. Per germline, CDR1 ENHRY and CDR2 SYGVKD. V shed 3 bases and J 2 bases; nucleotides not matched to a gene: 7. CDR3 length equals 15 residues. The CDR3 region has the DNA TGTGCCATCAGTGACGGACCGGGGACAGCCTACGAGCAGTACTTC. Protein product: CAISDGPGTAYEQYF.